A selection of T cell receptor beta chains follows, all from one sample in a study of cytomegalovirus exposure and HLA in healthy donors. The repertoire was sequenced with immunoSEQ multiplex PCR; TCRdb's copy has only in-frame clones and lacks some. The repertoire has some 110,000 clones, roughly two thirds of them found once; the top ten carry 2.8%. The sequencing input was PBMCs. These receptors all stem from a female donor in good health and CMV-seronegative. Both conserved end residues are part of each CDR3. A D gene is named only where the DNA matches it firmly.

TRBV29-1	NA	TRBJ1-4	CSVGVANEKLFF
TRBV6-5	TRBD2	TRBJ2-7	CASRRGIAGGNEQYF
TRBV6-5	TRBD1	TRBJ1-1	CASSRRQGLVEAFF
TRBV7-6	TRBD2	TRBJ2-3	CASSFLAGGTDTQYF
TRBV14	NA	TRBJ2-4	CASSQEGGAKNIQYF
TRBV7-8	TRBD2	TRBJ2-1	CASSLATSGGYNEQFF
TRBV7-6	TRBD1	TRBJ2-7	CASSLRGGEVIYEQYF
TRBV30	NA	TRBJ2-5	CAWSPGATQYF
TRBV28	NA	TRBJ1-1	CASSGGLTNTEAFF
TRBV5-1	NA	TRBJ1-5	CASSPTPSADSFSNQPQHF
TRBV7-3	TRBD2	TRBJ2-3	CASSLRFESSGTDTQYF
TRBV15	NA	TRBJ2-7	CATSRDSGTIPYEQYF
TRBV7-9	TRBD2	TRBJ2-1	CASSAGTRFRWNEQFF
TRBV30	NA	TRBJ1-2	CAWSVRVTGYTF
TRBV2	TRBD2	TRBJ2-2	CASSGRTSVAGELFF
TRBV29-1	NA	TRBJ1-2	CSVYTEWYTF
TRBV27	TRBD2	TRBJ2-1	CASSLRGLAGYNEQFF
TRBV27	NA	TRBJ2-3	CASSLQEGWTDTQYF